Sequencing of this T cell receptor (beta chain) was carried out in a study of blood T cell repertoires in COVID-19. The overall study: Researchers got acute and convalescent COVID-19 samples from the United States, Italy and Spain. In each case, the material was cDNA or gDNA derived from T cells, B-cell-depleted T cells, or PBMCs.

In the authors' methods: It was from reference gene primer amplification that nucleated cell counts were estimated. Here immunoSEQ multiplex PCR was the method, and the copy in TCRdb shows in-frame clones only, minus some. The V and J calls and clone size come from that table; D and trimming were worked out from the DNA. The sample includes 95,000 to 150,000 clones, about 88% of them seen just once. Sequenced: peripheral blood. The sequence was collected from an elderly woman with acute or convalescent COVID-19.

The CDR3, as DNA: TGTGCCAGCAGCTTAGCGCTCGGACAGGGCTATGGCTACACCTTC. Its translation: CASSLALGQGYGYTF. The chain recombines TRBV7-8 with TRBJ1-2, with 8 nucleotides matching TRBD1. Germline V lookup: CDR1 SGHVS, CDR2 FQNEAQ. This CDR3 is 15 amino acids long. With 0 bases clipped from V and 4 bases from J, the junction kept 4 bases outside the gene matches. The complete variable domain, with remaining parts taken from reference TRBV7-8 and TRBJ1-2, reads GAGVSQSPRYKVAKRGQDVALRCDPISGHVSLFWYQQALGQGPEFLTYFQNEAQLDKSGLPSDRFFAERPEGSVSTLKIQRTQQEDSAVYLCASSLALGQGYGYTFGSGTRLTVV.